Here is one T cell receptor (beta chain) with its context. The data are from a study of technical replicates of blood from four donors. The ends lost 7 bases at V and 1 base at J; junction bases unmatched: 11. In germline, CDR1 is SNHLY, CDR2 FYNNEI. There are 17 residues in the CDR3. TCRdb keeps only in-frame clones here, not all; method: immunoSEQ multiplex PCR. Among about 59,000 clones listed, around 95% were seen once. The sequenced sample was PBMCs. The receptor was derived from a human donor in good health. Some clones in this sample may be carry-over from other donors' samples. This chain connects TRBV2 to TRBJ2-1, with 9 bases that match TRBD1. CDR3 loop: CASIFGTGLSSYNEQFF. DNA for the CDR3: TGTGCCAGCATCTTTGGGACAGGGCTGAGTTCCTACAATGAGCAGTTCTTC.